The 3 T cell receptor beta chains below were found in one sample sequenced in a study of control samples from healthy donors and cancer patients. Clones were sequenced by immunoSEQ multiplex PCR, and TCRdb holds only the in-frame ones, with some missing. The sample gives 90,000 or so clones, approximately 90% of which show up once; 13% to 15% is in the top ten. What was sequenced was blood. The origin of the receptors is a woman aged 70-85 years in good health.

This clone turned up a few times. The rearrangement uses TRBV19 and TRBJ2-3; D is perhaps TRBD1 (6 bases). There are 15 residues in the CDR3. Germline V CDR1 and CDR2: LNHDA, SQIVND (reference sequence). Trimming shortened V by 7 bases and J by 5 bases, and 19 bases separated the two germline ends. This chain's CDR3 is CASTPPGTKRDTQYF. DNA for the CDR3: TGTGCCAGTACCCCCCCCGGGACAAAAAGAGATACGCAGTATTTT. The full variable domain, completed using reference TRBV19 and TRBJ2-3, is DGGITQSPKYLFRKEGQNVTLSCEQNLNHDAMYWYRQDPGQGLRLIYYSQIVNDFQKGDIAEGYSVSREKKESFPLTVTSAQKNPTAFYLCASTPPGTKRDTQYFGPGTRLTVL.

The chain is built from TRBV7-9 and TRBJ2-1, with TRBD1 matching over 7 bases. The junction had 7 bases not matched to a gene; V was cut back by 1 base and J by 4 bases. The CDR3 has 16 amino acids. Germline CDR1 and CDR2: SEHNR and FQNEAQ (reference sequence). The DNA for the CDR3 is TGTGCCAGCAGCTTAGGTTCGCAGGGGGATTACAATGAGCAGTTCTTC. It yields the protein CASSLGSQGDYNEQFF.

This clone showed up just once. One end of the junction does not line up with germline, which may come from a read error. At the DNA level, this CDR3 is encoded by other sequences in the same sample as well. The V and J genes are TRBV15 and TRBJ2-2; unclear D gene. The CDR3 runs 15 residues. Germline assignment: CDR1 LNHNV and CDR2 YYDKDF (reference sequence). Here the CDR3 reads CATSPDGWNTGELFF. The CDR3 DNA is TGTGCCACCAGCCCAGACGGTTGGAACACCGGAGAGCTGTTTTTT.